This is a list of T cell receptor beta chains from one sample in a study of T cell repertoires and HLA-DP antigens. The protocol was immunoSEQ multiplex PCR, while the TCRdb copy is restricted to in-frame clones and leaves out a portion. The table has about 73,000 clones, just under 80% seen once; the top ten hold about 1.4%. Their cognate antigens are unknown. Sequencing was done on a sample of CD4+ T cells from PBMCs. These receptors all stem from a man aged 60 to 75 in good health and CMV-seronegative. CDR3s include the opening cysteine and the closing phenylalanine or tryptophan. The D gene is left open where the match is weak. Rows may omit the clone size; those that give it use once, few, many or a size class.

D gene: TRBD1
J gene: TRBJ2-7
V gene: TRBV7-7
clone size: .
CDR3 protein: CASSSAGTGEQYF
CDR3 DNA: TGTGCCAGCAGCTCCGCCGGGACAGGGGAGCAGTACTTC

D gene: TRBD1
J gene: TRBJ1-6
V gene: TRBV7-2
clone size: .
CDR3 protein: CASSQRQGTSPLHF
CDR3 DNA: TGTGCCAGCAGTCAAAGACAGGGGACTTCACCCCTCCACTTT

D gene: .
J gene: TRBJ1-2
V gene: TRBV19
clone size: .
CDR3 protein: CASSTALNSINYGYTF
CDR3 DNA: TGTGCCAGTAGTACGGCTTTAAACAGTATTAACTATGGCTACACCTTC

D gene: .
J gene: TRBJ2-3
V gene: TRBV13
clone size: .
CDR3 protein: CASSLNPSYMDTQYF
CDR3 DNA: TGTGCCAGCAGCTTAAATCCTAGCTATATGGATACGCAGTATTTT

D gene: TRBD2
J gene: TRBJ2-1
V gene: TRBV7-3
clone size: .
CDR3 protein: CASSLGGTSGTNEQFF
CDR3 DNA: TGTGCCAGCAGCTTAGGTGGGACTAGCGGGACCAATGAGCAGTTCTTC

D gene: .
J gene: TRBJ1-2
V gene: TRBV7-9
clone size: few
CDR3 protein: CASSLGGLSYGYTF
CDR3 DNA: TGTGCCAGCAGCTTGGGAGGGCTTAGCTATGGCTACACCTTC

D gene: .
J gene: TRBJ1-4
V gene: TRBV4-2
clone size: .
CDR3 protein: CASSQVSGNEKLFF
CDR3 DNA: TGTGCCAGCAGCCAAGTCTCAGGGAATGAAAAACTGTTTTTT

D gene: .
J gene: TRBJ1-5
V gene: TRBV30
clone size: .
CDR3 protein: CAWSWQGIGNQPQHF
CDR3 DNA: TGTGCCTGGAGTTGGCAGGGGATAGGTAATCAGCCCCAGCATTTT

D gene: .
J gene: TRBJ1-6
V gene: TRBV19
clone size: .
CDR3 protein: CASSVFAGDSPLHF
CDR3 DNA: TGTGCCAGTAGTGTGTTCGCAGGGGATTCACCCCTCCACTTT

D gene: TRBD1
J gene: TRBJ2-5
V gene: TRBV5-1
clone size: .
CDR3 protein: CASSAGTGGETQYF
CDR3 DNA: TGCGCCAGCAGCGCGGGGACAGGGGGCGAGACCCAGTACTTC

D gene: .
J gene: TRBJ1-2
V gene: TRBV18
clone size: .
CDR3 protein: CASSQGGGATGGYTF
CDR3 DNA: TGTGCCAGCTCCCAAGGTGGAGGGGCTACCGGGGGCTACACCTTC

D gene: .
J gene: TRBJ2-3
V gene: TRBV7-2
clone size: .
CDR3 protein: CASSLAGATDTQYF
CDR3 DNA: TGTGCCAGCAGCTTAGCGGGGGCCACGGATACGCAGTATTTT

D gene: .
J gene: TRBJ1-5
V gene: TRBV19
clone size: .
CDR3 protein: CASSILGSGYRPQHF
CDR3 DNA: TGTGCCAGTAGTATACTGGGATCAGGTTATCGGCCCCAGCATTTT

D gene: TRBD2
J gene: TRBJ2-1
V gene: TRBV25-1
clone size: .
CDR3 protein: CASRPSGGEGEQFF
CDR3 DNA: TGTGCCAGCAGGCCTAGCGGGGGGGAGGGTGAGCAGTTCTTC

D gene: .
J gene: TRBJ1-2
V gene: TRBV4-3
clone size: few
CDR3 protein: CASSQLRLDSNYGYTF
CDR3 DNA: TGCGCCAGCAGCCAATTACGGCTGGACAGCAACTATGGCTACACCTTC

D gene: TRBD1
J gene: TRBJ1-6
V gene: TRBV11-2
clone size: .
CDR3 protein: CASSLSGGYNSPLHF
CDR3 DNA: TGTGCCAGCAGCTTATCAGGGGGATATAATTCACCCCTCCACTTT

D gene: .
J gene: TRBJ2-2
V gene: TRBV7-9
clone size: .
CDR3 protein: CASSDKRGNGELFF
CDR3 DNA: TGTGCCAGCAGCGATAAAAGGGGAAACGGGGAGCTGTTTTTT

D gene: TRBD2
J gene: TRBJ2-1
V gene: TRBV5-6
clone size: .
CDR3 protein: CASSPAGGLYNEQFF
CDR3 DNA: TGTGCCAGCAGCCCAGCGGGGGGGCTATACAATGAGCAGTTCTTC

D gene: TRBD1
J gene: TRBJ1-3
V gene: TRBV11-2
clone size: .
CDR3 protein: CASSLAGTGTGNTIYF
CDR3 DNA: TGTGCCAGCAGCTTAGCCGGGACAGGGACTGGAAACACCATATATTTT

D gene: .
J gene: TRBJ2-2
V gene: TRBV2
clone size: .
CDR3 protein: CASSVNPNTGELFF
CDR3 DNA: TGTGCCAGCAGTGTAAACCCAAACACCGGGGAGCTGTTTTTT

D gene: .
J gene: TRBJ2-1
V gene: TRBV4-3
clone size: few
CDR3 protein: CASSPPSRVTYNEQFF
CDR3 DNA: TGCGCCAGCAGCCCACCCTCCAGAGTAACCTACAATGAGCAGTTCTTC

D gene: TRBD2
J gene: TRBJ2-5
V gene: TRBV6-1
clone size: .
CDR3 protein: CASSEGLAGAWGETQYF
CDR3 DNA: TGTGCCAGCAGTGAAGGTCTAGCGGGGGCCTGGGGGGAGACCCAGTACTTC

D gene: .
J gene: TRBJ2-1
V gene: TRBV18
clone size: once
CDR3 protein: CASSPPEAGGSYNEQFF
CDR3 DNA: TGTGCCAGCTCACCACCGGAGGCCGGAGGGTCCTACAATGAGCAGTTCTTC

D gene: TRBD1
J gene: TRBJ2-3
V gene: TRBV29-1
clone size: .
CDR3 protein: CSAGTGATDTQYF
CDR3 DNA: TGCAGCGCCGGGACAGGGGCCACAGATACGCAGTATTTT

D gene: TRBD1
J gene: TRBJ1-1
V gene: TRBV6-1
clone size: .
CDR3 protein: CATTQGYRTEAFF
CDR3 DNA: TGTGCCACCACACAGGGGTATCGAACTGAAGCTTTCTTT

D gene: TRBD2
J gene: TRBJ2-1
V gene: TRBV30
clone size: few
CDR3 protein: CAGNPRAGGPGNEQFF
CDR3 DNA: TGTGCCGGAAACCCTAGGGCGGGAGGGCCGGGCAATGAGCAGTTCTTC

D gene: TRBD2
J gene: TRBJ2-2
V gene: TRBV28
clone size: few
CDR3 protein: CASSSEAGVYTGELFF
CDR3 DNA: TGTGCCAGCAGTTCCGAGGCGGGGGTGTACACCGGGGAGCTGTTTTTT

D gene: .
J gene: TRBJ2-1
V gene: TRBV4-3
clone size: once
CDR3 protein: CASKNHPTDNEQFF
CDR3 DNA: TGCGCCAGCAAAAATCATCCTACAGACAATGAGCAGTTCTTC

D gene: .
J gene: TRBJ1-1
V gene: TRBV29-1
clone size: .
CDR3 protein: CSVDPGRRNTEAFF
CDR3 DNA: TGCAGCGTTGATCCGGGACGGAGGAACACTGAAGCTTTCTTT

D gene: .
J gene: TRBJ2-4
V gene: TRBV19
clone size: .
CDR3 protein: CASSLPGAPGIQYF
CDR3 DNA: TGTGCCAGTAGTCTTCCAGGGGCCCCGGGCATTCAGTACTTC

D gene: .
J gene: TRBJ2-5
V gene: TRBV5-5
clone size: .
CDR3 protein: CASSLMPGQTETQYF
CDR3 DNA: TGTGCCAGCAGCTTGATGCCGGGACAAACGGAGACCCAGTACTTC

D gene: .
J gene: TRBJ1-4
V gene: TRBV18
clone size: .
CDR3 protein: CASSPETVAEKLFF
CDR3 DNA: TGTGCCAGCTCACCTGAGACAGTAGCCGAAAAACTGTTTTTT

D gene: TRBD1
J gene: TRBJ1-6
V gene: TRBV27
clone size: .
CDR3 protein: CASSSDRGGSPLHF
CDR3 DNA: TGTGCCAGCAGCTCCGACAGGGGGGGTTCACCCCTCCACTTT

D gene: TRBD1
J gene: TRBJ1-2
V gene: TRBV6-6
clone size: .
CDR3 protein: CASRTGAYYGYTF
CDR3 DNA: TGTGCCAGCAGGACAGGGGCGTACTATGGCTACACCTTC

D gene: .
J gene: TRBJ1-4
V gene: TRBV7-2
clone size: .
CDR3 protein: CASKLGTTNEKLFF
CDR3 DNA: TGTGCCAGCAAACTCGGGACAACTAATGAAAAACTGTTTTTT

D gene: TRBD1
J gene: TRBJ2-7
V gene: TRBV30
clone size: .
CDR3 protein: CAWTRDSSYEQYF
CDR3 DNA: TGTGCCTGGACCCGGGACAGCTCCTACGAGCAGTACTTC

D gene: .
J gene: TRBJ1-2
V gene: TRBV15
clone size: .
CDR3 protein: CATSRDLSVGSLYGYTF
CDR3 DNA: TGTGCCACCAGCAGAGATCTTTCTGTTGGCAGCCTCTATGGCTACACCTTC

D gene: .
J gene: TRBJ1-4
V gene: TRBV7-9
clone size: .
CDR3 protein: CASSFSGRNEKLFF
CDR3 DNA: TGTGCCAGCAGCTTCTCGGGTCGGAATGAAAAACTGTTTTTT

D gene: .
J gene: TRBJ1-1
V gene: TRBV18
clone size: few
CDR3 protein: CASSPFTPRNTEAFF
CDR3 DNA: TGTGCCAGCTCACCCTTCACCCCCAGGAACACTGAAGCTTTCTTT

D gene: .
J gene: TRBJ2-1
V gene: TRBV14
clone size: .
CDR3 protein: CASSPLAGQRNNEQFF
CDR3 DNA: TGTGCCAGCAGCCCTCTCGCGGGACAGAGAAACAATGAGCAGTTCTTC

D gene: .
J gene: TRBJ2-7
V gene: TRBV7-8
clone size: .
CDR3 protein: CASSLKRDNPTYEQYF
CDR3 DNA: TGTGCCAGCAGCTTAAAGAGGGACAATCCGACCTACGAGCAGTACTTC

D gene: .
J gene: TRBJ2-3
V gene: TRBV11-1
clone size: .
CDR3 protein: CASSIQRRGTDTQYF
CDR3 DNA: TGTGCCAGCAGCATTCAGCGACGGGGCACAGATACGCAGTATTTT

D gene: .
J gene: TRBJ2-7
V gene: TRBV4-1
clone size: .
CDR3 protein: CASSQDIKGTHEQYF
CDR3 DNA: TGCGCCAGCAGCCAAGATATCAAAGGGACCCACGAGCAGTACTTC

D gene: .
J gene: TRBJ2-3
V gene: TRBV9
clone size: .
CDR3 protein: CASSVHIGGTDTQYF
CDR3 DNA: TGTGCCAGCAGCGTACATATTGGGGGCACAGATACGCAGTATTTT

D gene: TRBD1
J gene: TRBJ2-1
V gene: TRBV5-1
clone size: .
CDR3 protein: CASSAGTGDGNEQFF
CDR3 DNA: TGCGCCAGCAGCGCCGGGACAGGGGATGGCAATGAGCAGTTCTTC

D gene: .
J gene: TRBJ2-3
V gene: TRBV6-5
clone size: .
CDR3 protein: CASKRVADTQYF
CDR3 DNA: TGTGCCAGCAAAAGGGTCGCAGATACGCAGTATTTT

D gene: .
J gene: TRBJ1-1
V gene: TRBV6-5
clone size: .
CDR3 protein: CASSWIRTTEAFF
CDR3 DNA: TGTGCCAGCAGTTGGATTAGGACGACTGAAGCTTTCTTT

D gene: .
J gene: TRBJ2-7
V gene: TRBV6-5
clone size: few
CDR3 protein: CASSYRSSAYEQYF
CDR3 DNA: TGTGCCAGCAGTTACCGGAGTTCTGCCTACGAGCAGTACTTC

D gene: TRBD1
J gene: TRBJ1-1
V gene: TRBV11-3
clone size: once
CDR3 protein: CASSKGQGNTEAFF
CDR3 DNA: TGTGCCAGCAGCAAGGGACAGGGTAACACTGAAGCTTTCTTT

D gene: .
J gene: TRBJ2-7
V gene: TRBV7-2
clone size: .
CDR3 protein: CASTPAGTPNYEQYF
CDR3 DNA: TGTGCCAGCACCCCAGCCGGGACACCGAACTACGAGCAGTACTTC

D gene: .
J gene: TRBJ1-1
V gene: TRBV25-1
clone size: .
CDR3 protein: CASRRWENTEAFF
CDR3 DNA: TGTGCCAGCAGGAGGTGGGAAAACACTGAAGCTTTCTTT

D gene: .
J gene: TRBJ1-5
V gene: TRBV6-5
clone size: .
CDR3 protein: CASSLQEINQPQHF
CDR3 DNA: TGTGCCAGCAGTCTACAGGAAATCAATCAGCCCCAGCATTTT